The 27 T cell receptor beta chains below come from one sample, sequenced in a study of blood T cell repertoires in COVID-19. The repertoire was sequenced with immunoSEQ multiplex PCR; TCRdb's copy has only in-frame clones and lacks some. The sample holds about 210,000 clones; 80% are singletons and the top ten take 10% to 15%. Specimen: peripheral blood. The receptors were sampled from a human donor in a cohort sampled during active COVID-19.

The rearrangement links TRBV3-1 (or the pseudogene TRBV3-2) to TRBJ1-6; D may be TRBD1 (5 bases). From germline, CDR1 is LGHDT and CDR2 YNNKEL (reference sequence). Trimming removed 1 base from V and 5 bases from J, with 6 bases in between. This CDR3 has 14 residues. CDR3 nucleotides: TGTGCCAGCAGCCAAGGACAGAATAATTCACCCCTCCACTTT. Amino acid sequence: CASSQGQNNSPLHF.

J is TRBJ1-6 and V is TRBV10-3; the D is unclear. Germline V gene lookup returns CDR1 ENHRY and CDR2 SYGVKD. Trimming left V 3 bases short and J 9 bases short, with 9 bases between. CDR3 size: 13 residues. CDR3 bases: TGTGCCATCAGTGAAGATAGGAGTTCACCCCTCCACTTT. This sequence encodes CAISEDRSSPLHF.

The V gene is TRBV4-2, the J gene TRBJ1-6; TRBD1 agrees at 9 bases. The CDR3 consists of 15 residues. The germline gives CDR1 LGHNA, CDR2 YNFKEQ. V trimming: 2 bases; J trimming: 10 bases; junction bases outside the gene matches: 6. The CDR3 is CASSQPGQGKSPLHF. As DNA, the CDR3 is TGTGCCAGCAGCCAACCGGGACAGGGAAAATCACCCCTCCACTTT.

J is TRBJ1-2 and V is TRBV5-1; 8 positions match TRBD1. V was clipped by 2 bases and J by 5 bases; unmatched bases: 8. CDR1 and CDR2 from the germline V gene are SGHRS and YFSETQ. The CDR3 length is 15 residues. In DNA form, the CDR3 reads TGCGCCAGCAGCTTCGGTCAGGGGGCAAGGTATGGCTACACCTTC. It encodes CASSFGQGARYGYTF. Full variable domain (outside the CDR3, taken from reference TRBV5-1 and TRBJ1-2): KAGVTQTPRYLIKTRGQQVTLSCSPISGHRSVSWYQQTPGQGLQFLFEYFSETQRNKGNFPGRFSGRQFSNSRSEMNVSTLELGDSALYLCASSFGQGARYGYTFGSGTRLTVV.

This clone was observed a single time. This chain connects TRBV18 to TRBJ1-2; weak D call: TRBD1 (5 bases). The germline V and J ends were trimmed by 2 bases and 3 bases, with 13 bases remaining between them. CDR3 length: 15 residues. Germline assignment: CDR1 KGHSH and CDR2 LQKENI. The CDR3 DNA is TGTGCCAGCTCACCAACGACCAGGGCGGACTATGGCTACACCTTC. Protein product: CASSPTTRADYGYTF.

This chain links TRBV10-2 with TRBJ1-1; D gene uncertain. Deletions cut 3 bases from V and 1 base from J, with 9 bases between. The CDR3 has 14 residues. Per germline, CDR1 WSHSY and CDR2 SAAADI. CDR3 sequence: CASSDIEANTEAFF. The CDR3 DNA reads TGCGCCAGCAGTGATATAGAAGCGAACACTGAAGCTTTCTTT.

The chain combines TRBV5-4 with TRBJ2-5; 7 nucleotides align to TRBD1. The V and J ends lost 4 bases and 1 base, in that order; junction bases with no gene match: 7. Germline CDR1 reads SGHNT; CDR2 reads YYREEE (reference sequence). The CDR3 loop spans 15 amino acids. CDR3 region: CASSAGTVGQETQYF. In nucleotides, the CDR3 is TGTGCCAGCAGCGCCGGGACAGTGGGCCAAGAGACCCAGTACTTC.

The chain has TRBV9 and TRBJ2-5; 11 nucleotides align to TRBD2. V trimming: 1 base; J trimming: 4 bases; junction bases outside the gene matches: 6. Germline values: CDR1 SGDLS, CDR2 YYNGEE. The CDR3 has 16 residues. The CDR3 loop is CASSVRGSGRGETQYF. The CDR3 bases are TGTGCCAGCAGCGTACGGGGTAGCGGGAGGGGAGAGACCCAGTACTTC.

This rearrangement joins TRBV6-5 to TRBJ2-2; 8 bases fit TRBD2. The CDR3 extends over 14 amino acids. CDR1 is MNHEY and CDR2 is SVGAGI in the germline V gene. Trimming took 10 bases from V and 1 from J; bases not matched to a gene: 5. The CDR3 DNA sequence: TGTGCCACCTCGGGACTAGTGAACACCGGGGAGCTGTTTTTT. This gives the protein CATSGLVNTGELFF.

V gene TRBV19 combines with J gene TRBJ1-2; TRBD1 agrees at 7 bases. The CDR3 length is 15 residues. The V and J ends lost 8 bases and 8 bases, in that order; junction bases with no gene match: 17. Per the germline V gene, CDR1 is LNHDA and CDR2 is SQIVND (reference sequence). The CDR3 DNA reads as TGTGCCAGTGCCGAAGATGGGACAGACTATGCAGGCTACACCTTC. The encoded protein is CASAEDGTDYAGYTF.

This clone appeared a few times. The chain links TRBV11-2 to TRBJ2-7; TRBD2 is a possible D gene (5 bases). Trimming took off 5 bases at V and 6 bases at J, with 20 bases between the two ends. The CDR3 loop spans 15 amino acids. Per the germline V gene, CDR1 is SGHAT and CDR2 is FQNNGV. As DNA, the CDR3 is TGTGCCAGCAGCCCCTCCGGTAGGCCGGGGTCCGAGCAGTACTTC. Its protein product is CASSPSGRPGSEQYF.

This sequence joins TRBV19 and TRBJ2-3; TRBD1 might be the D (5 bases). CDR1 LNHDA and CDR2 SQIVND come from the germline V gene (reference sequence). This CDR3 spans 15 amino acids. V was pared by 7 bases and J by 7 bases, with 21 bases between. The CDR3 protein is CASNLGRGSQNTQYF. The CDR3 DNA is TGTGCCAGTAATCTTGGAAGGGGTTCACAGAATACGCAGTATTTT.

The chain carries TRBV9 and TRBJ2-5; 7 bases match TRBD1. The CDR3 is 17 amino acids. The trim removed 4 bases at V and 7 bases at J, leaving 19 bases unmatched. Germline V gives CDR1 SGDLS, CDR2 YYNGEE. The CDR3 bases are TGTGCCAGCAGCCCTTCTATCGGGACAGCCTTTTCCGTGACCCAGTACTTC. Translating it yields CASSPSIGTAFSVTQYF.

V gene TRBV29-1 combines with J gene TRBJ2-2, with TRBD2 identical over 13 bases. Per germline, CDR1 SQVTM and CDR2 ANQGSEA. The J segment lost 7 bases and the V segment lost 7 bases, leaving 9 bases of the junction unmatched. The CDR3 spans 15 residues. The CDR3, as DNA: TGCAGCGCTGGGACTAGCGGGATCACGGGCGGGGAGCTGTTTTTT. Translating gives CSAGTSGITGGELFF.

This clone was detected only once. This chain's CDR3 is CASSVTGGNGYTF. The CDR3 DNA reads as TGTGCCAGCAGTGTGACAGGGGGCAATGGCTACACCTTC. The V and J genes are TRBV2 and TRBJ1-2; the match to TRBD1 covers 10 bases. Trimming at V came to 4 bases and at J to 6 bases, leaving 2 bases not matched to a gene. CDR1 and CDR2 from the germline V gene are SNHLY and FYNNEI. The CDR3 is 13 amino acids.

This clone has only one observation. This rearrangement joins TRBV19 to TRBJ2-3; the D gene is possibly TRBD2 (6 bases). The CDR3 runs 14 residues. Germline CDR1 and CDR2: LNHDA and SQIVND (reference sequence). V lost 11 bases, J lost 1 base, and 16 bases lay in between. CDR3 DNA: TGTGCCTGTGGAGGGGCGCGAGGCACAGATACGCAGTATTTT. Its translation: CACGGARGTDTQYF.

The chain has TRBV5-1 and TRBJ2-7; D call uncertain. With 0 bases removed from V and 5 bases from J, the gap between germline ends came to 12 bases. The CDR3 length is 14 residues. Germline CDR1 is SGHRS and CDR2 is YFSETQ. This chain's CDR3 is CASSLAAILDEQYF. The CDR3 DNA follows: TGCGCCAGCAGCTTGGCAGCGATATTAGACGAGCAGTACTTC.

The chain links TRBV24-1 to TRBJ2-5; D is undetermined. CDR1 KGHDR and CDR2 SFDVKD come from the germline V gene. This CDR3 region has 12 residues. Deletions cut 8 bases from V and 2 bases from J, with 8 bases between. The CDR3 reads CATMGPQETQYF. CDR3 in DNA: TGTGCCACCATGGGCCCACAAGAGACCCAGTACTTC.

The V and J genes are TRBV2 and TRBJ1-2; D ambiguous. Germline-derived CDR1 and CDR2 are SNHLY and FYNNEI. This CDR3 is 16 amino acids long. V was pared by 3 bases and J by 5 bases, with 19 bases between. The CDR3 protein is CASSDVPPRYGYGYTF. The CDR3 DNA reads as TGTGCCAGCAGTGATGTCCCCCCCCGGTACGGTTATGGCTACACCTTC.

V and J are TRBV2 and TRBJ2-3, with 7 positions matching TRBD1. V gave up 2 bases and J gave up 4 bases; unmatched junction bases: 15. The germline CDR1 and CDR2 sequences are SNHLY and FYNNEI. The CDR3 is 18 amino acids. CDR3 region: CASSEPGQGVLTSDTQYF. CDR3 coding DNA: TGTGCCAGCAGTGAACCAGGGCAGGGGGTCTTGACATCAGATACGCAGTATTTT.

The rearrangement links TRBV7-2 to TRBJ2-7; D is perhaps TRBD2 (6 bases). The CDR3 extends over 15 amino acids. The V end was cut by 2 bases, the J end by 2 bases, with 13 bases between. Per germline, CDR1 SGHTA and CDR2 FQGNSA. The CDR3 region is CASSLIRGVAYEQYF. The CDR3 DNA reads TGTGCCAGCAGCTTAATCCGCGGGGTTGCCTACGAGCAGTACTTC. The full variable domain, in which reference TRBV7-2 and TRBJ2-7 provide the parts outside the CDR3, is GAGVSQSPSNKVTEKGKDVELRCDPISGHTALYWYRQSLGQGLEFLIYFQGNSAPDKSGLPSDRFSAERTGGSVSTLTIQRTQQEDSAVYLCASSLIRGVAYEQYFGPGTRLTVT.

The chain joins TRBV24-1 to TRBJ2-1; 10 nucleotides line up with TRBD2. The CDR3 covers 13 residues. Germline CDR1 reads KGHDR; CDR2 reads SFDVKD. Trimming at V came to 8 bases and at J to 8 bases, leaving 5 bases not matched to a gene. The CDR3 spells CATTSGRRHEQFF. CDR3 DNA sequence: TGTGCCACCACTAGCGGGAGAAGGCATGAGCAGTTCTTC.

As concerns this clone: One end of the junction fails to match germline, which may point to a read error. The CDR3 protein is CASNLGATDSQYF. The CDR3 DNA reads as TGTGCCAGCAACTTGGGGGCCACAGATTCGCAGTATTTT. This chain links TRBV6-6 with TRBJ2-3; TRBD1 is a possible D gene (6 bases). Germline V gene data show CDR1 as MNHNY and CDR2 as SVGAGI (reference sequence). This CDR3 has 13 residues.

V gene TRBV30 combines with J gene TRBJ2-7; 11 positions agree with TRBD2. V shed 0 bases and J 4 bases; nucleotides not matched to a gene: 2. Germline V CDR1 and CDR2: GTSNPN, SVGIG (reference sequence). CDR3 length: 14 amino acids. The CDR3 sequence: CAWSVTSGVYEQYF. The CDR3 coding sequence is TGTGCCTGGAGTGTGACTAGCGGGGTTTACGAGCAGTACTTC.

The table lists this clone with a count of one. The chain couples TRBV9 to TRBJ1-3, with unresolved D. The germline V gene has CDR1 SGDLS and CDR2 YYNGEE. With 4 bases removed from V and 3 bases from J, the gap between germline ends came to 14 bases. The CDR3 length is 15 residues. This chain's CDR3 is CASSTSGANGNTIYF. DNA for the CDR3: TGTGCCAGCAGCACCTCGGGAGCCAATGGAAACACCATATATTTT.

The V gene is TRBV18, the J gene TRBJ2-2; TRBD1 aligns across 9 bases. The CDR3 is made up of 15 amino acids. V dropped 3 bases and J dropped 7; count of bases not matched to a gene: 6. Per the germline V gene, CDR1 is KGHSH and CDR2 is LQKENI. The CDR3 is CASSPMDRGVGELFF. The CDR3, as DNA: TGTGCCAGCTCACCGATGGACAGGGGCGTCGGGGAGCTGTTTTTT.

This clone was observed many times. This rearrangement joins TRBV30 to TRBJ2-2; D call uncertain. V was clipped by 5 bases and J by 5 bases, with 6 bases between them. This CDR3 spans 11 amino acids. Germline CDR1 is GTSNPN and CDR2 is SVGIG (reference sequence). CDR3 in amino acids: CAWGPTGELFF. Written as DNA, the CDR3 is TGTGCCTGGGGCCCAACCGGGGAGCTGTTTTTT. The full variable domain, with the rest looked up from reference TRBV30 and TRBJ2-2, is SQTIHQWPATLVQPVGSPLSLECTVEGTSNPNLYWYRQAAGRGLQLLFYSVGIGQISSEVPQNLSASRPQDRQFILSSKKLLLSDSGFYLCAWGPTGELFFGEGSRLTVL.